Listed here is a single TCR beta chain. Antigen unknown. Random hexamers were used to reverse transcribe 0.5 to 1 ug of RNA. It was immunoSEQ multiplex PCR that amplified TCR beta CDR3 across 54 Vbeta and 13 Jbeta. A single record per CDR3 protein comes from TCRdb applying MiXCR to the immunoSEQ multiplex PCR reads. The sample shows some 180,000 distinct CDR3 sequences, roughly 94% of them seen only once. The data belong to a study of CD8 T cells in Susac syndrome. V was trimmed by 0 bases and J by 7 bases, leaving 13 bases between them. The CDR3 is 14 residues long. Looked up from germline, CDR1 is LGHNA and CDR2 is YSLEER. FACS was used to enrich TEMRA cells, whereas the CD8+ and CD4+ T cells were obtained by negative isolation. Overall study findings and caveats: The Susac syndrome CD4+ T cell repertoires displayed no clonal expansion.

The TCR comes from a human donor with Susac syndrome. V and J are TRBV4-3 and TRBJ2-7, with D possibly being TRBD1 or TRBD2 (5 bases each). Sequencing was done on a sample of CD4+ T cells from PBMCs. The CDR3 nucleotides read TGCGCCAGCAGCCAAGAGGGGCGGGTAGGGGAGCAGTACTTC. Translating gives CASSQEGRVGEQYF.